Each of the 22 T cell receptor beta chains below was sequenced from the same sample in a study of early T cells in non-severe SARS-CoV-2 infection. TCRdb redid the calling of the 5' RACE reads with MiXCR, one entry per CDR3 protein. Among 55,000 or so distinct CDR3 sequences listed, roughly 6.5% were seen once. Source material: whole blood. These receptors came from an adult who was a healthcare worker with PCR-confirmed SARS-CoV-2 infection or an uninfected control (not recorded which).

This clonotype was seen a handful of times. The chain couples TRBV6-6 to TRBJ1-5; TRBD1 aligns across 7 bases. The germline CDR1 and CDR2 sequences are MNHNY and SVGAGI (reference sequence). The CDR3 covers 12 residues. V trimming: 7 bases; J trimming: 4 bases; junction bases outside the gene matches: 1. The CDR3 is CASTGGNQPQHF. In nucleotides, the CDR3 is TGTGCCAGCACAGGGGGAAATCAGCCCCAGCATTTT.

This clonotype was counted at least ten times. V is TRBV20-1 and J is TRBJ2-7, with 7 bases matching TRBD1. There are 15 residues in the CDR3. CDR1 is DFQATT and CDR2 is SNEGSKA in the germline V gene (reference sequence). V trimming: 3 bases; J trimming: 6 bases; junction bases outside the gene matches: 14. The CDR3 bases are TGCAGTGCTAGGGACATTGGGACAGACATTTCCGAGCAGTACTTC. This codes for CSARDIGTDISEQYF.

This clonotype turned up a few times. The V and J genes are TRBV11-2 and TRBJ2-5; D may be TRBD2 (6 bases). The CDR3 length is 16 residues. V was shortened by 1 base and J by 5 bases, with 17 bases between the two germline ends. Germline V gives CDR1 SGHAT, CDR2 FQNNGV. The CDR3 region has the DNA TGTGCCAGCAGCTTAGGGGACTTAAGCTCGTCCGAGACCCAGTACTTC. Protein sequence: CASSLGDLSSSETQYF.

This clonotype was seen at least ten times. The rearrangement links TRBV3-1 to TRBJ2-3; 10 nucleotides agree with TRBD2. V lost 6 bases and J lost 4; bases outside the gene matches: 13. This CDR3 is built from 17 residues. Germline V gene sequence: CDR1 LGHDT, CDR2 YNNKEL (reference sequence). The CDR3 protein is CASRPRPSGGGADTQYF. The CDR3 coding sequence is TGTGCCAGCAGACCACGCCCTAGCGGGGGAGGCGCAGATACGCAGTATTTT.

This clonotype was seen at least ten times. The chain employs TRBV11-2 and TRBJ1-5; perhaps TRBD1 as D (5 bases). The germline V and J ends were trimmed by 0 bases and 5 bases, with 8 bases remaining between them. Germline values: CDR1 SGHAT, CDR2 FQNNGV. The CDR3 is made up of 14 amino acids. The CDR3 sequence: CASSLDGGHQPQHF. CDR3 sequence (DNA): TGTGCCAGCAGCTTAGACGGGGGACATCAGCCCCAGCATTTT.

In this sample, this clonotype turned up many times. The rearrangement links TRBV5-4 to TRBJ2-2; either TRBD1 or TRBD2 may supply D (5 bases each). There are 13 residues in the CDR3. Germline-derived CDR1 and CDR2 are SGHNT and YYREEE (reference sequence). The V end lost 8 bases, the J end lost 5 bases, and 13 bases lay between the germline ends. The CDR3 region has the DNA TGTGCCAGTCCGGGACCGAGAACCGGGGAGCTGTTTTTT. Amino acid sequence: CASPGPRTGELFF. Drawing the rest from reference TRBV5-4 and TRBJ2-2, the complete variable domain is ETGVTQSPTHLIKTRGQQVTLRCSSQSGHNTVSWYQQALGQGPQFIFQYYREEENGRGNFPPRFSGLQFPNYSSELNVNALELDDSALYLCASPGPRTGELFFGEGSRLTVL.

The table lists this clonotype with many counts. Relative to the germline gene, one junction end is altered; a read error may explain this. This rearrangement joins TRBV4-3 to TRBJ2-5; D tentatively reads TRBD1 or TRBD2 (5 bases each). Germline V gives CDR1 LGHNA, CDR2 YSLEER. This CDR3 spans 16 amino acids. CDR3 bases: TGCGCCAGCAGCAAATATCGTCTGGGGGACCAGGAGACCCAGTACTTC. Its translation: CASSKYRLGDQETQYF.

The chain uses TRBV5-1 and TRBJ2-3; no clear D. V was cut by 1 base and J by 5 bases, with 14 bases left in between. Germline loops: CDR1 SGHRS, CDR2 YFSETQ. There are 15 residues in the CDR3. In DNA, the CDR3 is TGCGCCAGCAGCTTGTCCCTCACTCCGGGAGATACGCAGTATTTT. Translation gives CASSLSLTPGDTQYF.

To note about this clonotype: Relative to the germline gene, one junction end is altered; a read error may explain this. The V and J genes are TRBV12-3 or TRBV12-4 and TRBJ2-5; D is undetermined. CDR3 length: 14 residues. CDR3 nucleotide sequence: TGTACCAGCAGTTTAGACGGAAAGGAAGAGACCCAGTACTTC. Its translation: CTSSLDGKEETQYF.

This clonotype has only a few counts. At one of its ends the junction is not consistent with the germline gene, which may arise from a read error. The rearrangement links TRBV3-1 to TRBJ1-1, with D possibly being TRBD1 (5 bases). Germline loops: CDR1 LGHDT, CDR2 YNNKEL (reference sequence). This CDR3 is built from 14 residues. Here the CDR3 reads CASSKEGPNTEAFF. CDR3 nucleotide sequence: TGTGCCAGCAGCAAAGAGGGGCCGAACACTGAAGCTTTCTTT.

At least ten counts were recorded for this clonotype. The gene calls are TRBV6-5 and TRBJ2-5; 10 positions agree with TRBD1. Trimming cost V 5 bases and J 4 bases; bases outside gene matches: 7. The CDR3 runs to 15 residues. From germline, CDR1 is MNHEY and CDR2 SVGAGI. CDR3 nucleotide sequence: TGTGCCAGCAGTGCGGACAGGGGGAAGGCAGAGACCCAGTACTTC. Protein product: CASSADRGKAETQYF.

A few counts support this clonotype. V usage is TRBV7-9 and J usage is TRBJ1-4; unclear D gene. CDR3 length equals 15 residues. CDR1 and CDR2 from the germline V gene are SEHNR and FQNEAQ (reference sequence). V was pared by 4 bases and J by 7 bases, with 16 bases between. The CDR3 loop is CASSSPLIMGEKLFF. CDR3 nucleotides: TGTGCCAGCAGCTCCCCCCTGATCATGGGTGAAAAACTGTTTTTT.

This clonotype was seen ten or more times. V gene TRBV5-5 combines with J gene TRBJ2-3; 12 bases agree with TRBD2. CDR1 is SGHKS and CDR2 is YYEKEE in the germline V gene (reference sequence). The CDR3 runs 16 residues. Trimming at V came to 7 bases and at J to 0 bases, leaving 6 bases not matched to a gene. Here the CDR3 reads CASWTSGVWSTDTQYF. CDR3 coding DNA: TGTGCCAGCTGGACTAGCGGGGTTTGGAGCACAGATACGCAGTATTTT.

This clonotype was found a few times. The CDR3: CASSLTTSTDTQYF. For the CDR3, the DNA is TGTGCCAGCAGCTTGACTACCAGCACAGATACGCAGTATTTT. The chain joins TRBV5-5 to TRBJ2-3; no definite D call. Trimming took 1 base from V and 0 from J, leaving 6 bases between them. The CDR3 runs 14 residues. Germline V gives CDR1 SGHKS, CDR2 YYEKEE (reference sequence).

This clonotype was seen only a few times. The chain recombines TRBV7-8 with TRBJ2-1; D uncertain. Germline V gene data show CDR1 as SGHVS and CDR2 as FQNEAQ. The CDR3 sequence is 15 residues long. V lost 0 bases and J 8 bases, leaving 14 bases between the germline ends. CDR3: CASSLANTLIHEQFF. Written as DNA, the CDR3 is TGTGCCAGCAGCTTAGCAAACACCCTTATCCATGAGCAGTTCTTC.

Many counts were recorded for this clonotype. The chain couples TRBV6-6 to TRBJ2-1; 13 positions match TRBD2. Germline values: CDR1 MNHNY, CDR2 SVGAGI (reference sequence). This CDR3 comprises 14 residues. V lost 7 bases, J lost 9 bases, and 6 bases stayed unmatched. The CDR3 loop is CASNPGLAGSEQFF. CDR3 bases: TGTGCCAGCAACCCGGGACTAGCGGGGAGTGAGCAGTTCTTC.

The gene calls are TRBV12-3 or TRBV12-4 and TRBJ2-7; 10 bases are shared with TRBD1. The CDR3 sequence is 13 residues long. V gave up 4 bases and J gave up 6 bases; unmatched junction bases: 3. The CDR3 spells CASSWDRGGEQYF. The CDR3 nucleotides read TGTGCCAGCAGTTGGGACAGGGGTGGCGAGCAGTACTTC.

This clonotype is medium-sized in the sample. The chain has TRBV20-1 and TRBJ2-7; D is possibly TRBD2 (5 bases). Germline CDR1 and CDR2: DFQATT and SNEGSKA (reference sequence). V was shortened by 1 base and J by 0 bases, with 10 bases between the two germline ends. This CDR3 spans 14 amino acids. CDR3 DNA: TGCAGTGCTAGAGTGATGAGGGACTCCTACGAGCAGTACTTC. Its translation: CSARVMRDSYEQYF.

This clonotype was detected ten times or more. The gene calls are TRBV28 and TRBJ1-2, with 9 bases that match TRBD1. V gave up 6 bases and J gave up 7 bases; unmatched junction bases: 3. Germline V gene sequence: CDR1 MDHEN, CDR2 SYDVKM. The CDR3 sequence is 12 residues long. The CDR3 region is CASRTGGSGYTF. In nucleotides, the CDR3 is TGTGCCAGCAGAACAGGGGGCTCTGGCTACACCTTC.

The chain has TRBV4-3 and TRBJ2-7; perhaps TRBD2 as D (6 bases). The CDR3 runs to 19 residues. In germline, CDR1 is LGHNA, CDR2 YSLEER. V was pared by 0 bases and J by 2 bases, with 23 bases between. CDR3 region: CASSQERQRRETITYEQYF. For the CDR3, the DNA is TGCGCCAGCAGCCAAGAAAGGCAAAGGAGGGAGACGATAACCTACGAGCAGTACTTC.

This clonotype has ten or more counts. The rearrangement uses TRBV28 and TRBJ1-2, with TRBD1 matching over 10 bases. The CDR3 totals 14 residues. From germline, CDR1 is MDHEN and CDR2 SYDVKM. The V gene end was trimmed by 6 bases and the J gene end by 4 bases; junction bases not matched to a gene: 5. CDR3 nucleotide sequence: TGTGCCAGCAGACCGGGACAGGGGCGCTATGGCTACACCTTC. Residues: CASRPGQGRYGYTF.

This clonotype was seen more than once but under ten times. This chain connects TRBV14 to TRBJ2-3; D possibly matches TRBD1 or TRBD2 (5 bases each). The V gene's germline CDR1 is SGHDN and CDR2 FVKESK. CDR3 length: 17 residues. The V gene lost 4 bases and the J gene lost 6 bases, with 23 bases spanning the gap. The CDR3 bases are TGTGCCAGCAGCCGTTACGGTCCGGGACCCTTAGCGGATACGCAGTATTTT. Its protein is CASSRYGPGPLADTQYF.